This T cell receptor (beta chain) stems from a study of molecular identifiers for immune sequencing clone quantification. Study overall: Replicate experiments took RNA from 20,000 or 100,000 naive CD8 cells, divided it five ways and sequenced four.

TCRdb used MiXCR to reprocess the PCR reads, holding one entry per CDR3 protein. The table records roughly 320,000 distinct CDR3 sequences, 24% of them present only once. This clonotype was seen a few times. The CD8+CD4-CCR7+CD45RA+ phenotype defined the sorted naive CD8 T cells. The germline gives CDR1 MNHEY, CDR2 SVGAGI. V lost 4 bases and J 3 bases, leaving 10 bases between the germline ends. The CDR3 totals 13 residues. The chain recombines TRBV6-5 with TRBJ2-7, with D perhaps being TRBD1 or TRBD2 (5 bases each). The sample consisted of naive CD8+ T cells from blood, with Jurkat cell RNA spiked in. Stated subset: FACS-sorted CD8+CD4-CCR7+CD45RA+ naive T cells. This sequence originates from a human donor in good health. Some libraries in this study had Jurkat cell RNA spiked in. The CDR3 spells CASSWGRGYEQYF. CDR3 sequence (DNA): TGTGCCAGCAGTTGGGGGAGAGGCTACGAGCAGTACTTC.